The text below deals with one T cell receptor (beta chain). TCRdb reprocessed the RT-PCR reads via MiXCR and lists one record per CDR3 protein. This table has hundreds of thousands of distinct CDR3 sequences, 12% to 15% appearing once. The germline CDR1 and CDR2 sequences are MDHEN and SYDVKM. The germline V and J ends were trimmed by 3 bases and 3 bases, with 9 bases remaining between them. There are 13 residues in the CDR3. The genes are TRBV28 and TRBJ2-7; D not certain. This sequence was found in a female donor in good health, serving as a healthy control. Sequenced sample: memory CD4+ T cells from blood. The CDR3 nucleotides are TGTGCCAGCAGTTTCATCGGGTTCTACGAGCAGTACTTC. Translated, it gives CASSFIGFYEQYF. Full variable domain (remainder filled in from reference TRBV28 and TRBJ2-7): DVKVTQSSRYLVKRTGEKVFLECVQDMDHENMFWYRQDPGLGLRLIYFSYDVKMKEKGDIPEGYSVSREKKERFSLILESASTNQTSMYLCASSFIGFYEQYFGPGTRLTVT.